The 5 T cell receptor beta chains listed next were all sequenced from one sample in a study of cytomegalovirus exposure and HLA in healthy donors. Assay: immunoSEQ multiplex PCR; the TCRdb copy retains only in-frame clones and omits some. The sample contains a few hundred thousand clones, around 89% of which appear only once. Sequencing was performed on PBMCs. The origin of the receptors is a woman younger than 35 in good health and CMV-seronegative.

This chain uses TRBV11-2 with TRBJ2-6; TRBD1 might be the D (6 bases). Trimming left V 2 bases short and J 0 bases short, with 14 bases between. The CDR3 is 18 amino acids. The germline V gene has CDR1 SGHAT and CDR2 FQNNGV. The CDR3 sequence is CASSLIQGPTSGANVLTF. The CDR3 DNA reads TGTGCCAGCAGCTTAATCCAGGGGCCCACCTCTGGGGCCAACGTCCTGACTTTC.

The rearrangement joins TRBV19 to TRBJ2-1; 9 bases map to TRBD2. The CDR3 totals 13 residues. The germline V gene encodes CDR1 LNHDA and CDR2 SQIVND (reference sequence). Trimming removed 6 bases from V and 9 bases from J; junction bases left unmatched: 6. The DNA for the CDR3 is TGTGCCAGTAGAGTAGCGGGAGAGGTTGAGCAGTTCTTC. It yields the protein CASRVAGEVEQFF.

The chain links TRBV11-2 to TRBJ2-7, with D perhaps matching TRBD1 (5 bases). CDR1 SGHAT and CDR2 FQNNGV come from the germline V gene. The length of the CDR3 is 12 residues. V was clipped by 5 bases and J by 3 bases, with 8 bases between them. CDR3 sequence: CASSTQGYEQYF. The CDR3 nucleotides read TGTGCCAGCAGCACCCAGGGCTACGAGCAGTACTTC.

The CDR3 coding sequence is TGTGCCAGCAGCTTAGGAACGGGGACAGCCGAGCAGTACTTC. It yields the protein CASSLGTGTAEQYF. V is TRBV7-9 and J is TRBJ2-7, with 7 bases matching TRBD1. CDR1 SEHNR and CDR2 FQNEAQ come from the germline V gene (reference sequence). Unmatched junction bases numbered 6, after V lost 1 base and J lost 6 bases. This CDR3 region has 14 residues.

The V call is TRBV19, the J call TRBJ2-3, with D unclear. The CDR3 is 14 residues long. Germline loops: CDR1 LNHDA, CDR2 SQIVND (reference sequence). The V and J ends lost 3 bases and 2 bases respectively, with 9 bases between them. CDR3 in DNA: TGTGCCAGTAGTATCCAAGAGCCCACAGATACGCAGTATTTT. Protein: CASSIQEPTDTQYF.